These T cell receptor beta chains were read from a single sample in a study of cytomegalovirus exposure and HLA in healthy donors. Clones were sequenced by immunoSEQ multiplex PCR, and TCRdb holds only the in-frame ones, with some missing. The sample comprises approximately 160,000 clones, about 89% of which are singletons, and approximately 3% rests with the top ten. Sequencing input: PBMCs. The receptors were sampled from a woman aged 18-29 years in good health and CMV-seropositive. Each CDR3 is given with its conserved first and last residue. The order of the fields is V gene, CDR3 protein.

v_call: TRBV5-4
cdr3_aa: CASSLSGGGETQYF

v_call: TRBV6-1
cdr3_aa: CASSELGVTEAFF

v_call: TRBV19
cdr3_aa: CASSSPGEWGNTEAFF

v_call: TRBV7-2
cdr3_aa: CASSLKGQGSNQPQHF

v_call: TRBV5-8
cdr3_aa: CASSSGQGNYGYTF

v_call: TRBV6-6
cdr3_aa: CASSYFGYKDRDTQYF

v_call: TRBV5-4
cdr3_aa: CASSLQGRLNYGYTF

v_call: TRBV5-8
cdr3_aa: CASSRQGIYGYTF

v_call: TRBV4-2
cdr3_aa: CASSPPGAGGPRNEQFF

v_call: TRBV29-1
cdr3_aa: CSVEVGTTTDTQYF

v_call: TRBV5-8
cdr3_aa: CASSFRLLLGRQNYGYTF

v_call: TRBV10-3
cdr3_aa: CAIAAPRGTQYF

v_call: TRBV19
cdr3_aa: CASSFHPGTKNEQFF

v_call: TRBV7-3
cdr3_aa: CASSPRAGREAFF

v_call: TRBV7-9
cdr3_aa: CASRRNPGLATTGELFF

v_call: TRBV4-3
cdr3_aa: CASSQDRAGGPTDTQYF

v_call: TRBV7-8
cdr3_aa: CASSITGAGEQYF

v_call: TRBV27
cdr3_aa: CASRLLAGVDNEQFF

v_call: TRBV28
cdr3_aa: CASTTISGGWEQFF

v_call: TRBV5-1
cdr3_aa: CASSPHTRTDGYTF

v_call: TRBV21-1
cdr3_aa: CYKTGHYPSYEQYF

v_call: TRBV6-6
cdr3_aa: CASSYLDSTDTQYF

v_call: TRBV25-1
cdr3_aa: CASSDRLIRDRGYGYTF

v_call: TRBV5-4
cdr3_aa: CASSQTPFEQYF

v_call: TRBV2
cdr3_aa: CASSELAVNTGELFF

v_call: TRBV7-8
cdr3_aa: CASSFSSQSTGDEKLFF

v_call: TRBV6-5
cdr3_aa: CASSLTLNQPQHF

v_call: TRBV5-1
cdr3_aa: CASSLGAGTYEQYF

v_call: TRBV2
cdr3_aa: CASSSDGTVYEQYF

v_call: TRBV10-1
cdr3_aa: CASLQGLDTDTQYF

v_call: TRBV16
cdr3_aa: CASSHQGNTEAFF

v_call: TRBV18
cdr3_aa: CASSPQGQQETQYF

v_call: TRBV19
cdr3_aa: CASSTDRGLETQYF

v_call: TRBV28
cdr3_aa: CASSLGDWTGYSNQPQHF

v_call: TRBV7-2
cdr3_aa: CASSWRTGGIEQYF

v_call: TRBV4-1
cdr3_aa: CASRGGVGEKLFF

v_call: TRBV11-1
cdr3_aa: CASSPLGSGSREQYF

v_call: TRBV27
cdr3_aa: CASSLASSYEQYF

v_call: TRBV5-1
cdr3_aa: CASSSEDRWDSPLHF

v_call: TRBV19
cdr3_aa: CASSSLVGRWGYTF

v_call: TRBV11-2
cdr3_aa: CASSLDPGGNYEQYF

v_call: TRBV5-6
cdr3_aa: CASSFAVGVGYTF

v_call: TRBV10-2
cdr3_aa: CASSRTRGETQYF

v_call: TRBV30
cdr3_aa: CAWSVQGSTYEQYF

v_call: TRBV18
cdr3_aa: CASSPPSVEKLFF

v_call: TRBV28
cdr3_aa: CASSRIKPGQGSNQPQHF